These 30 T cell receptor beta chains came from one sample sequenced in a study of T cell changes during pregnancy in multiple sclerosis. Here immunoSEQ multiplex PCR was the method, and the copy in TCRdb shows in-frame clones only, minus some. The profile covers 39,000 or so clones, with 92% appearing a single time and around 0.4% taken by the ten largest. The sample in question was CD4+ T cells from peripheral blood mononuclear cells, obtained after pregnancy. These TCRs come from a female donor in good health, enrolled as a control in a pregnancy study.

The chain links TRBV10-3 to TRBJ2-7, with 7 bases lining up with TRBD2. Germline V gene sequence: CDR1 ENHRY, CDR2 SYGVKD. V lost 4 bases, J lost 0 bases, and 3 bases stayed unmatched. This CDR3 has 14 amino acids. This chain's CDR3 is CAISVREGSYEQYF. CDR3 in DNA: TGTGCCATCAGTGTCAGGGAGGGCTCCTACGAGCAGTACTTC.

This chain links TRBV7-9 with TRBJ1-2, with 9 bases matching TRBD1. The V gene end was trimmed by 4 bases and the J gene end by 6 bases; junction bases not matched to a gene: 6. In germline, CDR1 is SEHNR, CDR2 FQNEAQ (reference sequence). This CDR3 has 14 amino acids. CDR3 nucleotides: TGTGCCAGCAGCTCCGATTGGGACAGGGATGGCTACACCTTC. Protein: CASSSDWDRDGYTF.

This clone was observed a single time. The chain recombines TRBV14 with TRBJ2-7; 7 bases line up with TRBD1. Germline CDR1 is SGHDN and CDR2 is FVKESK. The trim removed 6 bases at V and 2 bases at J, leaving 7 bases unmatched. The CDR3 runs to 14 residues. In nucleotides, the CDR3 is TGTGCCAGCAGGGCCGGGACAGCAACCTACGAGCAGTACTTC. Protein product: CASRAGTATYEQYF.

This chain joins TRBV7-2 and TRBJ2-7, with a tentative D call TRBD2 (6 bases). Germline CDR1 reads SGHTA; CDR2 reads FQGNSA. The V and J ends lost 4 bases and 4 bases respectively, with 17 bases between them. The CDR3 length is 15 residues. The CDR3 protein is CASSSPGLQRYEQYF. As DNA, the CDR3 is TGTGCCAGCAGCTCCCCGGGACTCCAAAGATACGAGCAGTACTTC.

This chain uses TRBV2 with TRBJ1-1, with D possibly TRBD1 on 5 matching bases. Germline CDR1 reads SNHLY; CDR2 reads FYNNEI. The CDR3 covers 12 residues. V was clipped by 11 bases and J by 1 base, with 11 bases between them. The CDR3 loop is CASGRGNTEAFF. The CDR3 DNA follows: TGTGCCTCCGGAAGGGGGAACACTGAAGCTTTCTTT.

The CDR3 here is CASSLGTSRSLNIQYF. CDR3 coding DNA: TGTGCCAGCAGCCTCGGGACTAGCCGGAGTCTAAACATTCAGTACTTC. The chain is built from TRBV5-4 and TRBJ2-4, with 9 bases identical to TRBD2. V was pared by 4 bases and J by 6 bases, with 11 bases of the junction left unmatched. The CDR3 is made up of 16 amino acids. The germline V gene encodes CDR1 SGHNT and CDR2 YYREEE (reference sequence).

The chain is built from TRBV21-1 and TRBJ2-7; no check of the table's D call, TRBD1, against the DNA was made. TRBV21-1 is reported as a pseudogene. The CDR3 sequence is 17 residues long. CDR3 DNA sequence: TGTGCCAGCAGCAAAGTGCCAGGGGCCCCCTTCTCCTACGAGCAGTACTTC. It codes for CASSKVPGAPFSYEQYF.

The CDR3, as DNA: TGTGCCAGCAGAAGGACAGGGATGGAGACCCAGTACTTC. Residues: CASRRTGMETQYF. The chain combines TRBV6-5 with TRBJ2-5, with TRBD1 matching 8 bases. The CDR3 contains 13 residues. Germline V CDR1 and CDR2: MNHEY, SVGAGI. Trimming cost V 6 bases and J 5 bases; bases outside gene matches: 5.

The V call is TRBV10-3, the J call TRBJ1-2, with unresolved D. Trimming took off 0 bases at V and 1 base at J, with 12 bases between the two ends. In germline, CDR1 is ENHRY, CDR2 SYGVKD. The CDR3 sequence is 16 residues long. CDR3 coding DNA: TGTGCCATCAGTGAGTCGACGGCCGGAGGTAACTATGGCTACACCTTC. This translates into CAISESTAGGNYGYTF.

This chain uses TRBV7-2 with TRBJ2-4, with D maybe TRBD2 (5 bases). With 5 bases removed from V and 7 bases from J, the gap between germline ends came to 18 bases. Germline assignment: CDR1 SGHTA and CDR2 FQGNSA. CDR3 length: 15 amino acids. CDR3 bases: TGTGCCAGCAGCCAGGCCGGGGTTTCTCGGAACATTCAGTACTTC. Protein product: CASSQAGVSRNIQYF.

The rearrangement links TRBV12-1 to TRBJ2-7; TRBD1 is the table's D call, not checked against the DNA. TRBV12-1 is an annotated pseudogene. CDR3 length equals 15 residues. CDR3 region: CATQQGPFVAYEQYF. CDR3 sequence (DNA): TGTGCCACTCAACAGGGGCCCTTTGTCGCCTACGAGCAGTACTTC.

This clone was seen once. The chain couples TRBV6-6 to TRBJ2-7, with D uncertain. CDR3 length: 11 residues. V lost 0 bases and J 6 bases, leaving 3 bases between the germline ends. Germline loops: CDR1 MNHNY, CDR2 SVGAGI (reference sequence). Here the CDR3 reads CASSYSSEQYF. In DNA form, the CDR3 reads TGTGCCAGCAGTTACTCTAGCGAGCAGTACTTC.

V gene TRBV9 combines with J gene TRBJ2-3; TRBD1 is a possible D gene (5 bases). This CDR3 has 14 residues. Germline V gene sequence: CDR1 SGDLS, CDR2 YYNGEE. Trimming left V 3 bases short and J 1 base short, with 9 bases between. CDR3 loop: CASSGGFRTDTQYF. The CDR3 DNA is TGTGCCAGCAGCGGGGGCTTTCGCACAGATACGCAGTATTTT. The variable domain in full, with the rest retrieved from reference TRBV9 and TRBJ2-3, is DSGVTQTPKHLITATGQRVTLRCSPRSGDLSVYWYQQSLDQGLQFLIQYYNGEERAKGNILERFSAQQFPDLHSELNLSSLELGDSALYFCASSGGFRTDTQYFGPGTRLTVL.

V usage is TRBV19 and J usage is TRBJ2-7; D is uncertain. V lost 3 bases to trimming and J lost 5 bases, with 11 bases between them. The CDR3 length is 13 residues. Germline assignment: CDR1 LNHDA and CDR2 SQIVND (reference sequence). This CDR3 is CASSIVADNEQYF. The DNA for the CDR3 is TGTGCCAGTAGTATTGTCGCGGATAACGAGCAGTACTTC.

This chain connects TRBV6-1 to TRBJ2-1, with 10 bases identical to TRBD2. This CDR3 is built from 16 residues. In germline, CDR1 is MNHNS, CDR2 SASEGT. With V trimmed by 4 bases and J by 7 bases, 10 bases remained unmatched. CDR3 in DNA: TGTGCCAGCAGTGCTCTAGCGGGGGATACAATGAATGAGCAGTTCTTC. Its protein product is CASSALAGDTMNEQFF.

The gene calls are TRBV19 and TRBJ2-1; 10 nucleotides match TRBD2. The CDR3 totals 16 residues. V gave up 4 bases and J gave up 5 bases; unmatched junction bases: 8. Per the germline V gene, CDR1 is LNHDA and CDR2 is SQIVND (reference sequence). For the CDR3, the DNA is TGTGCCAGTAGTAGACGTAGCGGGGGGTTAGACAATGAGCAGTTCTTC. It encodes CASSRRSGGLDNEQFF.

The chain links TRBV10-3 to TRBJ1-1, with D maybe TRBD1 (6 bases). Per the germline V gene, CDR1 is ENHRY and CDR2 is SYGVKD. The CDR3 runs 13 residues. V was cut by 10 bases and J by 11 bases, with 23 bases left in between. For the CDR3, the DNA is TGTGCCAGCGCAGAGAATACGGACAGTAGGGCTTTCTTT. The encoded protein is CASAENTDSRAFF.

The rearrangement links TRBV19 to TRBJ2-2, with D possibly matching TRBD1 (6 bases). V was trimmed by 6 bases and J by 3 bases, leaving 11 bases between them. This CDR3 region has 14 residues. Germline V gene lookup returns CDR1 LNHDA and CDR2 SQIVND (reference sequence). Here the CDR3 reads CASRGHSYTGELFF. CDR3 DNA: TGTGCCAGTAGGGGACACAGTTACACCGGGGAGCTGTTTTTT. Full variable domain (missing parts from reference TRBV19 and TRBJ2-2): DGGITQSPKYLFRKEGQNVTLSCEQNLNHDAMYWYRQDPGQGLRLIYYSQIVNDFQKGDIAEGYSVSREKKESFPLTVTSAQKNPTAFYLCASRGHSYTGELFFGEGSRLTVL.

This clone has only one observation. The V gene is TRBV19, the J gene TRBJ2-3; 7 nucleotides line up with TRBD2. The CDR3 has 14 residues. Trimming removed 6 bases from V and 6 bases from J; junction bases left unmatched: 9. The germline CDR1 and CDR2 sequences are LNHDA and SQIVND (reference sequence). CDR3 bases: TGTGCCAGTAGCCCGATGGGGGGGACGGATACGCAGTATTTT. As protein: CASSPMGGTDTQYF.

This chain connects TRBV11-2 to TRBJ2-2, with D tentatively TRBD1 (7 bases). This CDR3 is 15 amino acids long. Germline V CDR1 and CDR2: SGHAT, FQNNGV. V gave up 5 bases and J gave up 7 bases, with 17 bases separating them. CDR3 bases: TGTGCCAGCAGCCTTAATACAGGGGAGGTCGGGGAGCTGTTTTTT. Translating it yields CASSLNTGEVGELFF.

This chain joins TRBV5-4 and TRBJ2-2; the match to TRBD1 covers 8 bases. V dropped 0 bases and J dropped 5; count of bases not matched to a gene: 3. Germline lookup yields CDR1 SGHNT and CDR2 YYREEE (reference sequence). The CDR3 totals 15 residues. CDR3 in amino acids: CASSLDQGATGELFF. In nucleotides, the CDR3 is TGTGCCAGCAGCTTGGATCAGGGGGCGACCGGGGAGCTGTTTTTT.

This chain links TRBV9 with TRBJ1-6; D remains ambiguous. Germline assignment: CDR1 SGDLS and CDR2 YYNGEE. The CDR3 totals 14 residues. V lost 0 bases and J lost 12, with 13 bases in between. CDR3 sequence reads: CASSVEAGNEPLHF. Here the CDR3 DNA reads TGTGCCAGCAGCGTAGAGGCAGGCAATGAACCCCTCCACTTT.

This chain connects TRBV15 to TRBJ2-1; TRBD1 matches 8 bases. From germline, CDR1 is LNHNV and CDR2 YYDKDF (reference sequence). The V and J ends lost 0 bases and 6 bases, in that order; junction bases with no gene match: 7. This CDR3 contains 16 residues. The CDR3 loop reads CATSRDGGTGGNEQFF. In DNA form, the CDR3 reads TGTGCCACCAGCAGAGATGGGGGAACAGGGGGCAATGAGCAGTTCTTC.

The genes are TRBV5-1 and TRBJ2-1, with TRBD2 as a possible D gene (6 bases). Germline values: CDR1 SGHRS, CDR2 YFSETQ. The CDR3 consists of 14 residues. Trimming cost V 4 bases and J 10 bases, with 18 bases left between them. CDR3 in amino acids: CASSIGGSGYEQFF. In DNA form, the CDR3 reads TGCGCCAGCAGCATTGGGGGGTCGGGGTACGAGCAGTTCTTC.

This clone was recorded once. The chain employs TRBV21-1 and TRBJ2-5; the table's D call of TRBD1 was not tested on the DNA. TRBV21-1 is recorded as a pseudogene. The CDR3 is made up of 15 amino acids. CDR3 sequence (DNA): TGTGCCAGTGTGAGGGGACAGGGGGCGAAAGAGACCCAGTACTTC. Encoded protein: CASVRGQGAKETQYF.

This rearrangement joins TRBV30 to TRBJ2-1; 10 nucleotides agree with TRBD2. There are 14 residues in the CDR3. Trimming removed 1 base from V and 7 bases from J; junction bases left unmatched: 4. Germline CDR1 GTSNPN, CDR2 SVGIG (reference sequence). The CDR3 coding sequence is TGTGCCTGGAGTGCGAGCGGGAGGGGGAATGAGCAGTTCTTC. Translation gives CAWSASGRGNEQFF.

The CDR3 here is CAWTGGDGYTF. CDR3 sequence (DNA): TGTGCCTGGACAGGGGGCGATGGCTACACCTTC. V and J are TRBV30 and TRBJ1-2; 8 positions match TRBD1. Germline CDR1 GTSNPN, CDR2 SVGIG (reference sequence). This CDR3 is built from 11 residues. V trimming: 4 bases; J trimming: 6 bases; junction bases outside the gene matches: 1. Based on the CDR3 plus reference TRBV30 and TRBJ1-2, the full variable domain is SQTIHQWPATLVQPVGSPLSLECTVEGTSNPNLYWYRQAAGRGLQLLFYSVGIGQISSEVPQNLSASRPQDRQFILSSKKLLLSDSGFYLCAWTGGDGYTFGSGTRLTVV.

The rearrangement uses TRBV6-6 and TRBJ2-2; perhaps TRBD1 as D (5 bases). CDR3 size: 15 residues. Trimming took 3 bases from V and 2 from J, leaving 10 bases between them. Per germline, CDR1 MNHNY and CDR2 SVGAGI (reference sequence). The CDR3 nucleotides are TGTGCCAGCAGTTATGCTGGGGCCAACACCGGGGAGCTGTTTTTT. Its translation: CASSYAGANTGELFF.

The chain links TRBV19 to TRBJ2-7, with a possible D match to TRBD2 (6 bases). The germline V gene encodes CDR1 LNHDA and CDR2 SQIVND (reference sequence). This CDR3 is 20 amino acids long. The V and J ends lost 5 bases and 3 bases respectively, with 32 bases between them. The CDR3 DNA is TGTGCCAGTAGTTTCTCCCATCGGGGGTTAGGGGCCTCTATCCTCTACGAGCAGTACTTC. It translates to CASSFSHRGLGASILYEQYF.

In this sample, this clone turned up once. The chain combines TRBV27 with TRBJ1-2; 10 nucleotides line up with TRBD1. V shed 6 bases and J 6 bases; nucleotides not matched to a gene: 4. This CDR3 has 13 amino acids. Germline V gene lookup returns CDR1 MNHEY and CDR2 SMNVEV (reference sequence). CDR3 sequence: CASRIGTGDGYTF. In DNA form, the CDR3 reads TGTGCCAGCAGAATCGGGACAGGGGATGGCTACACCTTC.